The 29 T cell receptor beta chains below were found in one sample sequenced in a study of blood T cell repertoires in COVID-19. Generated by immunoSEQ multiplex PCR, the TCRdb table keeps only in-frame clones and is missing some. Of around 80,000 clones detected, 70% to 90% appear once; the ten largest clones hold 9.6%. Sequenced input: peripheral blood. These TCRs come from a middle-aged man with COVID-19, enrolled during active disease.

The chain employs TRBV5-1 and TRBJ2-5, with 14 nucleotides matching TRBD2. The germline V gene has CDR1 SGHRS and CDR2 YFSETQ. V shed 4 bases and J 3 bases; nucleotides not matched to a gene: 2. The CDR3 sequence is 15 residues long. The CDR3 region is CASSPGLAGEETQYF. The CDR3 bases are TGCGCCAGCAGCCCGGGACTAGCGGGAGAAGAGACCCAGTACTTC.

The chain couples TRBV10-2 to TRBJ2-4; D is ambiguous. Germline assignment: CDR1 WSHSY and CDR2 SAAADI. This CDR3 spans 11 amino acids. Trimming took 5 bases from V and 5 from J, leaving 4 bases between them. The CDR3 loop reads CASSPQNIQYF. CDR3 in DNA: TGCGCCAGCAGTCCTCAAAACATTCAGTACTTC.

The gene calls are TRBV18 and TRBJ2-1, with 9 bases that match TRBD2. Germline V lookup: CDR1 KGHSH, CDR2 LQKENI. Trimming removed 1 base from V and 8 bases from J; junction bases left unmatched: 9. CDR3 size: 16 residues. In DNA form, the CDR3 reads TGTGCCAGCTCACCACTGCGAGCGGGAGGTAGTTATGAGCAGTTCTTC. Translation: CASSPLRAGGSYEQFF.

With respect to this clone: Mismatch with germline at one junction end may stem from a read error. This chain links TRBV3-1 (or the pseudogene TRBV3-2) with TRBJ2-7; maybe TRBD2 (5 bases). Germline V gene lookup returns CDR1 LGHDT and CDR2 YNNKEL (reference sequence). The CDR3 is 13 amino acids. Written as DNA, the CDR3 is TGTGCCAGCAGCCCCGGGAATCCTCCTATGTTTGTCTTC. Protein: CASSPGNPPMFVF.

This chain connects TRBV6-4 to TRBJ2-3, with 11 bases that match TRBD1. The CDR3 totals 16 residues. Per the germline V gene, CDR1 is MRHNA and CDR2 is SNTAGT. V shed 2 bases and J 4 bases; nucleotides not matched to a gene: 5. CDR3 residues: CASSDGGQGAADTQYF. CDR3 sequence (DNA): TGTGCCAGCAGTGACGGAGGACAGGGGGCCGCAGATACGCAGTATTTT.

This chain uses TRBV6-5 with TRBJ1-1; 7 bases are a match to TRBD1. The ends lost 10 bases at V and 3 bases at J; junction bases unmatched: 8. Germline V gene lookup returns CDR1 MNHEY and CDR2 SVGAGI. The CDR3 extends over 13 amino acids. CDR3 residues: CAITGVDDTEAFF. As DNA, the CDR3 is TGTGCCATAACAGGGGTTGACGACACTGAAGCTTTCTTT.

This clone has a single count. This chain joins TRBV7-6 and TRBJ1-1; perhaps TRBD1 as D (5 bases). The CDR3 has 13 residues. Between the trimmed V and J ends, which lost 5 bases and 5 bases, there was a span of 12 bases. The V gene's germline CDR1 is SGHVS and CDR2 FNYEAQ. This chain's CDR3 is CASSVRKGTEAFF. DNA for the CDR3: TGTGCCAGCAGCGTTCGGAAGGGGACTGAAGCTTTCTTT.

This chain uses TRBV4-1 with TRBJ2-1; D remains ambiguous. The germline CDR1 and CDR2 sequences are MGHRA and YSYEKL. The CDR3 is 13 residues long. V was trimmed by 3 bases and J by 7 bases, leaving 10 bases between them. CDR3 protein: CASSQAPGNEQFF. Written as DNA, the CDR3 is TGCGCCAGCAGCCAGGCCCCCGGGAATGAGCAGTTCTTC.

The rearrangement links TRBV6-5 to TRBJ1-1, with D unclear. The CDR3 length is 13 residues. Trimming cost V 7 bases and J 5 bases, with 14 bases left between them. Per the germline V gene, CDR1 is MNHEY and CDR2 is SVGAGI. The CDR3 nucleotides are TGTGCCAGCAAGCGGTCCAAGTGGACTGAAGCTTTCTTT. Amino acids: CASKRSKWTEAFF.

V usage is TRBV11-1 and J usage is TRBJ2-5; D remains unclear. In germline, CDR1 is SGHAT, CDR2 FQDESV (reference sequence). V was clipped by 5 bases and J by 0 bases, with 4 bases between them. The CDR3 consists of 12 residues. The CDR3 DNA follows: TGTGCCAGCAGCCCCGACCAAGAGACCCAGTACTTC. It encodes CASSPDQETQYF. The full variable domain, in which reference TRBV11-1 and TRBJ2-5 provide the parts outside the CDR3, is EAEVAQSPRYKITEKSQAVAFWCDPISGHATLYWYRQILGQGPELLVQFQDESVVDDSQLPKDRFSAERLKGVDSTLKIQPAELGDSAMYLCASSPDQETQYFGPGTRLLVL.

Ten or more counts support this clone. This chain joins TRBV19 and TRBJ1-6, with 8 bases that match TRBD1. Germline V lookup: CDR1 LNHDA, CDR2 SQIVND (reference sequence). The CDR3 length is 16 residues. After removal of 3 bases from V and 8 bases from J, the junction contained 9 bases not matched to a gene. CDR3 sequence: CASSILLGQGHSPLHF. The CDR3 region has the DNA TGTGCCAGTAGTATTTTGCTTGGACAGGGTCATTCACCCCTCCACTTT.

The CDR3 spells CASSLSPQGANEQFF. For the CDR3, the DNA is TGTGCCAGCAGTTTATCGCCACAGGGGGCTAATGAGCAGTTCTTC. The chain couples TRBV27 to TRBJ2-1, with 9 bases fitting TRBD1. The length of the CDR3 is 15 residues. Looked up from germline, CDR1 is MNHEY and CDR2 is SMNVEV (reference sequence). The trim removed 0 bases at V and 7 bases at J, leaving 4 bases unmatched.

The chain uses TRBV6-5 and TRBJ1-2, with D perhaps matching TRBD1 (6 bases). The CDR3 is 12 residues long. From germline, CDR1 is MNHEY and CDR2 SVGAGI. V was pared by 5 bases and J by 2 bases, with 6 bases between. CDR3 nucleotide sequence: TGTGCCAGCAGTCAGGGGAACTATGGCTACACCTTC. Amino acid sequence: CASSQGNYGYTF.

In its sample, this clone was seen a few times. This rearrangement joins TRBV2 to TRBJ2-3; the D is unclear. Germline CDR1 reads SNHLY; CDR2 reads FYNNEI. Trimming shortened V by 4 bases and J by 7 bases, and 9 bases separated the two germline ends. This CDR3 region has 12 residues. CDR3 sequence reads: CASSVPGNTQYF. Here the CDR3 DNA reads TGTGCCAGCAGTGTGCCAGGAAATACGCAGTATTTT.

This rearrangement joins TRBV5-6 to TRBJ2-7; D gene unclear. This CDR3 has 14 amino acids. Trimming pared 4 bases from V and 3 bases from J, leaving 14 bases between. In germline, CDR1 is SGHDT, CDR2 YYEEEE. The CDR3 nucleotides are TGTGCCAGCAGCCGGCCCCAGCGCGGCTACGAGCAGTACTTC. Translation: CASSRPQRGYEQYF.

This rearrangement joins TRBV4-3 to TRBJ1-1, with TRBD1 as a possible D gene (5 bases). This CDR3 is built from 14 residues. Germline CDR1 LGHNA, CDR2 YSLEER. Trimming took 2 bases from V and 4 from J, leaving 11 bases between them. CDR3 in amino acids: CASSQSGWSTEAFF. CDR3 coding DNA: TGCGCCAGCAGCCAATCAGGGTGGAGCACTGAAGCTTTCTTT.

CDR3 bases: TGTGCCAGCAGAGGTCGGGACTTCGAAAAACTGTTTTTT. This gives the protein CASRGRDFEKLFF. V is TRBV2 and J is TRBJ1-4, with a tentative D call TRBD1 (5 bases). Germline V gene sequence: CDR1 SNHLY, CDR2 FYNNEI. The CDR3 totals 13 residues. V lost 6 bases and J 8 bases, leaving 13 bases between the germline ends.

The chain is built from TRBV6-5 and TRBJ2-1, with 10 bases aligning to TRBD1. Germline V lookup: CDR1 MNHEY, CDR2 SVGAGI. V dropped 4 bases and J dropped 10; count of bases not matched to a gene: 10. The CDR3 is 15 amino acids. The CDR3 DNA reads TGTGCCAGCAGTTCCAGGGGACAGGGGTTTTTGGAGCAGTTCTTC. It translates to CASSSRGQGFLEQFF.

This chain connects TRBV7-3 to TRBJ2-2; 11 positions match TRBD2. With 4 bases clipped from V and 7 bases from J, the junction kept 11 bases outside the gene matches. The CDR3 runs 17 residues. Looked up from germline, CDR1 is SGHTA and CDR2 is FQGTGA. The chain's CDR3 is CASSSSSDSGRVGELFF. The CDR3 DNA reads as TGTGCCAGCAGCTCTTCTTCAGATAGCGGGAGGGTCGGGGAGCTGTTTTTT.

The chain recombines TRBV10-3 with TRBJ1-2; D unresolved. Germline V gene sequence: CDR1 ENHRY, CDR2 SYGVKD. This CDR3 comprises 13 residues. V gave up 2 bases and J gave up 8 bases, with 12 bases separating them. Written as DNA, the CDR3 is TGTGCCATCAGTGAGATCCCGGGTGGGGGCTACACCTTC. It is translated as CAISEIPGGGYTF.

V is TRBV28 and J is TRBJ1-4; D gene ambiguous. CDR3 size: 18 residues. V was clipped by 3 bases and J by 1 base, with 18 bases between them. The V gene's germline CDR1 is MDHEN and CDR2 SYDVKM. CDR3 loop: CASSLAGAGLGTNEKLFF. In DNA form, the CDR3 reads TGTGCCAGCAGTTTGGCGGGAGCGGGGTTGGGAACTAATGAAAAACTGTTTTTT.

The rearrangement uses TRBV28 and TRBJ2-2; TRBD1 matches 7 bases. The germline V gene encodes CDR1 MDHEN and CDR2 SYDVKM. The CDR3 totals 15 residues. V was clipped by 6 bases and J by 1 base; unmatched bases: 5. CDR3 loop: CASRRRQGNTGELFF. The DNA of the CDR3 is TGTGCCAGCAGACGGAGACAGGGGAACACCGGGGAGCTGTTTTTT.

The V and J genes are TRBV12-2 and TRBJ2-7; TRBD1, the table's D call, was not compared with the DNA. TRBV12-2 counts as a pseudogene. This CDR3 comprises 15 residues. CDR3 nucleotides: TGTGCAAGTCGCCACCCAACAGGGGGGTACTACGAGCAGTACTTC. This sequence encodes CASRHPTGGYYEQYF.

The V and J genes are TRBV5-1 and TRBJ1-3; 9 nucleotides agree with TRBD1. The V and J ends lost 4 bases and 7 bases, in that order; junction bases with no gene match: 9. CDR3 length: 15 residues. CDR1 SGHRS and CDR2 YFSETQ come from the germline V gene. The CDR3, as DNA: TGCGCCAGCAGCCCATCCGGGACAGGGATGAACACCATATATTTT. Its translation: CASSPSGTGMNTIYF.

V gene TRBV30 combines with J gene TRBJ1-5; D uncertain. The CDR3 extends over 13 amino acids. V shed 3 bases and J shed 3 bases, with 9 bases lying between them. CDR1 and CDR2 (germline): GTSNPN, SVGIG (reference sequence). CDR3: CAWSGGLNQPQHF. The CDR3 coding sequence is TGTGCCTGGAGCGGAGGTCTCAATCAGCCCCAGCATTTT.

This clone was picked up one time. The chain uses TRBV14 and TRBJ1-1; D unclear. Trimming cost V 2 bases and J 7 bases, with 11 bases left between them. The germline gives CDR1 SGHDN, CDR2 FVKESK. The CDR3 runs to 13 residues. The DNA of the CDR3 is TGTGCCAGCAGCCAACATATCCGGGGTGAAGCTTTCTTT. It translates to CASSQHIRGEAFF.

This CDR3 is CASSQGGATAYNSPLHF. The DNA for the CDR3 is TGTGCCAGCAGCCAAGGAGGCGCTACGGCCTATAATTCACCCCTCCACTTT. This rearrangement joins TRBV4-2 to TRBJ1-6; D unclear. V gave up 1 base and J gave up 2 bases, with 12 bases separating them. Per germline, CDR1 LGHNA and CDR2 YNFKEQ. The CDR3 contains 17 residues.

The rearrangement links TRBV24-1 to TRBJ2-3, with D maybe TRBD2 (5 bases). Trimming removed 0 bases from V and 1 base from J, with 7 bases in between. Looked up from germline, CDR1 is KGHDR and CDR2 is SFDVKD. This CDR3 spans 15 amino acids. The CDR3 is CATSDLQAGTDTQYF. The CDR3 DNA reads as TGTGCCACCAGTGATTTGCAAGCGGGCACAGATACGCAGTATTTT.

The CDR3 is CASSTSGPIAKNIQYF. CDR3 nucleotides: TGTGCCAGCAGCACAAGCGGGCCCATAGCCAAAAACATTCAGTACTTC. The chain couples TRBV5-6 to TRBJ2-4; perhaps TRBD2 as D (6 bases). CDR1 SGHDT and CDR2 YYEEEE come from the germline V gene. With 4 bases removed from V and 0 bases from J, the gap between germline ends came to 14 bases. The CDR3 contains 16 residues.